This TCR beta chain stems from a study of long-term antiretroviral therapy in people with HIV. This was the immunoSEQ v3.0 assay at survey level. Target depth was roughly 35,000-55,000 T-cell genomes per sample. Using immunoSEQ multiplex PCR, the repertoire was profiled, and TCRdb retains in-frame clones only, with some absent. The sample comprises more than 15,000 clones, 81% of which are singletons, and more than 14% rests with the top ten. This CDR3 has 15 amino acids. Germline lookup yields CDR1 SGHVS and CDR2 FNYEAQ. V trimming: 1 base; J trimming: 6 bases; junction bases outside the gene matches: 4.

This chain uses TRBV7-6 with TRBJ2-7; TRBD2 matches 12 bases. The clonotype was recovered from a young man with HIV. The specimen comprised unsorted PBMCs, sampled about 1.3 years before starting antiretroviral therapy. CDR3 DNA sequence: TGTGCCAGCAGCTTAGAACTAGCGGGAGGCACCGAGCAGTACTTC. Translated, it gives CASSLELAGGTEQYF.